The rows below give T cell receptor beta chains drawn from one sample of a study of cytomegalovirus exposure and HLA in healthy donors. Data came from immunoSEQ multiplex PCR; TCRdb stores just in-frame clones and leaves some out. This table holds tens of thousands of clones, 75% to 85% found once. The sequenced material came from PBMCs. The receptors stem from a man aged 18 to 29 in good health and CMV-seropositive. The CDR3 runs from the conserved cysteine through the conserved F or W. The D gene is left open where the match is weak. Where a row states a size, it is once, few, many or the class of an expanded clone; other rows omit it.

d_call | clone_size | j_call | v_call | cdr3_aa | cdr3_nt
. | . | TRBJ2-2 | TRBV21-1 | CASSKVGTGRSGELFF | TGTGCCAGCAGCAAAGTTGGGACAGGGAGATCCGGGGAGCTGTTTTTT
. | . | TRBJ2-1 | TRBV5-8 | CASTPPGAGSYNEQFF | TGTGCCAGCACTCCTCCGGGAGCGGGCTCCTACAATGAGCAGTTCTTC
TRBD2 | . | TRBJ2-7 | TRBV7-6 | CASSATLAGGGEQYF | TGTGCCAGCAGCGCAACGCTAGCGGGAGGAGGCGAGCAGTACTTC
. | . | TRBJ2-7 | TRBV9 | CASSSGDNYYEQYF | TGTGCCAGCAGCAGTGGGGACAATTACTACGAGCAGTACTTC
. | . | TRBJ1-1 | TRBV20-1 | CSPTRGTEAFF | TGCAGTCCGACCCGGGGGACTGAAGCTTTCTTT
TRBD1 | . | TRBJ2-5 | TRBV7-9 | CASSFTGVETQYF | TGTGCCAGCAGCTTTACAGGGGTAGAGACCCAGTACTTC
. | . | TRBJ2-7 | TRBV5-1 | CASSLDARQGFYEQYF | TGCGCCAGCAGCTTGGACGCTCGGCAGGGTTTCTACGAGCAGTACTTC
. | . | TRBJ1-1 | TRBV9 | CASSAGVNTEAFF | TGTGCCAGCAGCGCAGGGGTGAACACTGAAGCTTTCTTT
TRBD1 | . | TRBJ1-1 | TRBV6-6 | CASRYRGQAPEAFF | TGTGCCAGCAGATACAGGGGCCAAGCACCTGAAGCTTTCTTT
. | once | TRBJ1-2 | TRBV29-1 | CSVGPTLINYGYTF | TGCAGCGTTGGCCCGACTTTAATTAACTATGGCTACACCTTC
. | . | TRBJ2-7 | TRBV7-9 | CASSLAAFSYEQYF | TGTGCCAGCAGCTTAGCGGCTTTCTCCTACGAGCAGTACTTC
TRBD2 | once | TRBJ2-5 | TRBV11-2 | CASSPGTSGRSGGQTQYF | TGTGCCAGCAGCCCGGGGACTAGCGGGAGAAGTGGGGGACAGACCCAGTACTTC
TRBD1 | . | TRBJ2-5 | TRBV5-4 | CASSHGGTGPQETQYF | TGTGCCAGCAGCCACGGCGGGACAGGTCCACAAGAGACCCAGTACTTC
. | . | TRBJ1-1 | TRBV6-1 | CASSEYEDMNTEAFF | TGTGCCAGCAGTGAATACGAGGATATGAACACTGAAGCTTTCTTT
. | . | TRBJ2-7 | TRBV6-5 | CASSYGLTSYEQYF | TGTGCCAGCAGTTACGGACTGACGTCCTACGAGCAGTACTTC
. | . | TRBJ2-7 | TRBV6-5 | CASRPGLSYEQYF | TGTGCCAGCAGACCGGGACTCTCCTACGAGCAGTACTTC
. | . | TRBJ2-1 | TRBV5-6 | CASSSAGEQFF | TGTGCCAGCAGTTCCGCAGGCGAGCAGTTCTTC
. | . | TRBJ2-5 | TRBV1 | CTSSQEGQGLWETQYF | TGCACCAGCAGCCAAGAAGGGCAGGGTCTCTGGGAGACCCAGTACTTC
. | once | TRBJ2-5 | TRBV6-5 | CASSPEEGPIQTQYF | TGTGCCAGCAGCCCAGAGGAGGGCCCGATCCAGACCCAGTACTTC
. | . | TRBJ1-1 | TRBV29-1 | CSAIPGTTERGAFF | TGCAGCGCTATACCTGGCACAACAGAACGGGGAGCTTTCTTT
TRBD1 | . | TRBJ2-1 | TRBV7-2 | CASSSDRGNEQFF | TGTGCCAGCAGCAGTGACAGGGGGAATGAGCAGTTCTTC
TRBD1 | few | TRBJ2-5 | TRBV6-5 | CASSADRGRTQYF | TGTGCCAGCAGTGCGGACAGGGGTAGGACCCAGTACTTC
TRBD1 | . | TRBJ2-6 | TRBV5-1 | CASRLDRSSSGANVLTF | TGCGCCAGCAGACTGGACAGGTCCAGCTCTGGGGCCAACGTCCTGACTTTC
TRBD2 | . | TRBJ2-1 | TRBV2 | CASSDWASGYNEQFF | TGTGCCAGCAGTGACTGGGCTAGCGGGTACAATGAGCAGTTCTTC
TRBD1 | . | TRBJ2-4 | TRBV5-1 | CASSLGQGGIQYF | TGCGCCAGCAGCTTGGGACAGGGGGGCATTCAGTACTTC
. | . | TRBJ2-3 | TRBV7-9 | CASSLVSRADTQYF | TGTGCCAGCAGCTTAGTAAGCAGGGCCGATACGCAGTATTTT
. | few | TRBJ1-1 | TRBV28 | CASSLWSGFRTEAFF | TGTGCCAGCAGTTTATGGTCGGGGTTTAGGACTGAAGCTTTCTTT
TRBD1 | . | TRBJ1-6 | TRBV6-6 | CASSLTGDGSPLHF | TGTGCCAGCAGTTTGACAGGGGATGGTTCACCCCTCCACTTT
. | . | TRBJ1-1 | TRBV6-5 | CASSYSSDTEAFF | TGTGCCAGCAGTTACTCTTCGGACACTGAAGCTTTCTTT
TRBD1 | . | TRBJ2-7 | TRBV5-1 | CASSLGQGISTYEQYF | TGCGCCAGCAGCTTGGGACAGGGTATAAGCACCTACGAGCAGTACTTC
. | many | TRBJ2-7 | TRBV7-2 | CASSQQRRATEQYF | TGTGCCAGCAGCCAGCAGCGGAGGGCCACCGAGCAGTACTTC
TRBD2 | few | TRBJ2-1 | TRBV25-1 | CASEIRGGSGGAYNEQFF | TGTGCCAGCGAGATCAGGGGGGGTAGCGGGGGAGCTTACAATGAGCAGTTCTTC
TRBD2 | . | TRBJ2-3 | TRBV7-2 | CASSPRVGGGSTDTQYF | TGTGCCAGCAGCCCACGGGTGGGCGGGGGTAGCACAGATACGCAGTATTTT
. | . | TRBJ2-7 | TRBV7-2 | CASSLALQRQFSYEQYF | TGTGCCAGCAGCTTAGCGCTCCAGCGGCAGTTCTCCTACGAGCAGTACTTC
. | . | TRBJ1-2 | TRBV5-1 | CASSFPGRTRAENYGYTF | TGCGCCAGCAGCTTCCCCGGTAGGACTCGGGCCGAGAACTATGGCTACACCTTC
. | . | TRBJ1-4 | TRBV30 | CAWSDSGIWEKLFF | TGTGCCTGGAGTGATTCAGGGATTTGGGAAAAACTGTTTTTT
. | few | TRBJ2-1 | TRBV7-8 | CASSLMENEQFF | TGTGCCAGCAGCTTAATGGAGAATGAGCAGTTCTTC